The rows below give T cell receptor beta chains drawn from one sample of a study of identical twins. TCRdb ran MiXCR on the 5' RACE reads and lists one entry per CDR3 protein. The sample holds around 250,000 distinct CDR3 sequences, roughly 13% seen once. The same sample was also studied in work on yellow fever vaccine responses in identical twins.

What was sequenced was memory (CD45RO+) T cells sorted from blood. All receptors come from a woman between 18 and 30 years old in good health. Each CDR3 is given with its conserved first and last residue. D genes are given only for firm matches. Not all rows give a size; the values are once, few, many and, for expanded clones, a class.

v_gene,abundance,j_gene,d_gene,CDR3nt,CDR3aa
TRBV7-9,.,TRBJ2-1,.,TGTGCCAGCAGTCCCCCGGGACAAAACTACAATGAGCAGTTCTTC,CASSPPGQNYNEQFF
TRBV20-1,.,TRBJ2-7,.,TGCAGTGCTAGTCCTACCGGGCCCCAGGGGTACGAGCAGTACTTC,CSASPTGPQGYEQYF
TRBV11-2,.,TRBJ2-3,TRBD1,TGTGCCAGCAGCCCCGACCCCCTCCGACAGGGGGCACGCACAGATACGCAGTATTTT,CASSPDPLRQGARTDTQYF
TRBV12-3/TRBV12-4,few,TRBJ2-3,TRBD1,TGTGCCAGCAGTCCCGACAGGGGGGGACGCACAGATACGCAGTATTTT,CASSPDRGGRTDTQYF
TRBV3-1,few,TRBJ2-3,TRBD2,TGTGCCAGCAGCCAAGATGGGGGTAGCGGGAGTATTAGAGATACGCAGTATTTT,CASSQDGGSGSIRDTQYF
TRBV6-5,few,TRBJ1-1,.,TGTGCCACCCGAGGGAACACTGAAGCTTTCTTT,CATRGNTEAFF
TRBV5-1,.,TRBJ2-1,TRBD2,TGCGCCAGCAGCTTGACGGGAGGTCGCATTGAGCAGTTCTTC,CASSLTGGRIEQFF
TRBV24-1,few,TRBJ2-5,.,TGTGCCACCAGTGACAGGAATCAAGAGACCCAGTACTTC,CATSDRNQETQYF
TRBV7-2,.,TRBJ2-4,.,TGTGCCAGCAGCTTCGGGACTCTGGTGGAAAACATTCAGTACTTC,CASSFGTLVENIQYF
TRBV3-1,.,TRBJ2-5,TRBD1,TGTGCCAGCAGCGCCCGACAGGGGAGAGAGACCCAGTACTTC,CASSARQGRETQYF
TRBV20-1,few,TRBJ2-5,.,TGCAGTGCTCGTCTCTCAGCGAGCCAAGAGACCCAGTACTTC,CSARLSASQETQYF
TRBV6-1,few,TRBJ2-1,.,TGTGCCAGCAGTGAAGGAAGTTACAATGAGCAGTTCTTC,CASSEGSYNEQFF
TRBV2,.,TRBJ2-4,TRBD2,TGTGCCAGCAGAGGGACTAGCTTAGACATTCAGTACTTC,CASRGTSLDIQYF
TRBV6-1,few,TRBJ1-6,.,TGTGCCAGCAGGCGGACAGCCATAGGATCACCCCTCCACTTT,CASRRTAIGSPLHF